The 3 T cell receptor beta chains given below trace back to one sample, sequenced in a study of molecular identifiers for immune sequencing clone quantification. TCRdb processed the PCR reads anew with MiXCR; each CDR3 protein has one entry. The data contain some 650,000 distinct CDR3 sequences, just under 20% of them singletons. The sequenced sample was naive CD8+ T cells from blood, with Jurkat cell RNA spiked in. Subset reported: FACS-sorted CD8+CD4-CCR7+CD45RA+ naive T cells. Receptor source: a human donor in good health. Some libraries in this study had Jurkat cell RNA spiked in.

This clonotype was recorded many times. This sequence joins TRBV5-6 and TRBJ2-1, with D tentatively TRBD2 (6 bases). V was clipped by 4 bases and J by 7 bases, with 21 bases between them. Germline V lookup: CDR1 SGHDT, CDR2 YYEEEE. The CDR3 is 16 residues long. The CDR3 reads CASSPTAGWSLNEQFF. The CDR3 DNA is TGTGCCAGCAGCCCCACGGCGGGATGGAGCCTGAATGAGCAGTTCTTC.

This clonotype showed up just a few times. It may be a read error: a sequence one base away is much more abundant. CDR3 region: CASRWTSGRRGQATQYF. In DNA, the CDR3 is TGTGCCAGCCGCTGGACTAGCGGGAGGAGGGGCCAAGCGACCCAGTACTTC. The J gene is TRBJ2-5, the V gene TRBV28; 14 bases line up with TRBD2. This CDR3 is 17 amino acids long. Per the germline V gene, CDR1 is MDHEN and CDR2 is SYDVKM.

The table lists this clonotype with a few counts. The genes are TRBV12-3 or TRBV12-4 and TRBJ2-1; 9 positions match TRBD2. The CDR3 is 15 amino acids. V shed 6 bases, J shed 5 bases, and the junction held 8 bases outside the gene matches. CDR3 amino acids: CASSRGGGANNEQFF. CDR3 bases: TGTGCCAGCAGCCGCGGGGGGGGGGCAAACAATGAGCAGTTCTTC.